This record looks at one T cell receptor (beta chain) sequence and its context. This clonotype was picked up many times. Its antigen has not been determined. Base qualities are missing; no much larger clone stands one base away. The ophthalmopathy patients had moderately to severely active disease, with a Clinical Activity Score of 3 or higher, a NOSPECS grade of 4 or higher, and a disease duration of less than 3 months. Patients with other autoimmune diseases, uncontrolled infections, pregnancy or lactation were excluded. Diagnosis was based on clinical symptoms, serum thyroxine, TRAb, thyroid ultrasound and orbital computed tomography. Ficoll-Paque density gradient centrifugation was used to isolate PBMCs from approximately 10 ml of fresh peripheral blood. Total RNA was extracted using Trizol reagent, and RNA quality was checked on an Agilent 2100 Bioanalyzer. These data originate in a study of Graves' ophthalmopathy and Graves' hyperthyroidism (dated by TCRdb to about 2018). Regarding the study in general: Peripheral blood samples were taken at the time of initial diagnosis, before any treatment was given. A discovery set of 100 patients (43 ophthalmopathy, some 58 stable hyperthyroidism) was enrolled to explore V-J signatures distinguishing ophthalmopathy from hyperthyroidism. In total, 135 blood samples were TCR-sequenced: some 40 ophthalmopathy, some 75 hyperthyroidism and some 17 hyperthyroidism-to-ophthalmopathy patients. Following sampling, methimazole starting at 30 mg daily was administered to hyperthyroidism patients, and high-dose intravenous methylprednisolone was administered to ophthalmopathy patients. The study used signatures of the TCR beta repertoire to tell Graves' ophthalmopathy apart from Graves' hyperthyroidism and to predict which patients would progress to ophthalmopathy. T-cell repertoires of thyroid tissue and blood were compared in about six hyperthyroidism patients. For independent validation, a separate cohort was made up of around 18 hyperthyroidism patients plus 17 patients who later progressed from hyperthyroidism to ophthalmopathy.

For repertoire sequencing, TCR beta CDR3 regions were amplified from RNA transcripts. The first round of RT-PCR was done with HTBI primers and the Qiagen OneStep RT-PCR kit, and was followed by a second round of multiplex PCR, then size selection and purification. Sequencing of the libraries was carried out on an Illumina HiSeq2000 in paired-end mode with 100 bp reads. The study's own analysis went as follows. Reads were processed with SOAPnuke, discarding reads with adapters, uncalled bases, mean Phred below 15, or no exact constant-primer or identifier match. High-quality paired reads were merged with COPE v1.2.5. Unique nucleotide sequences were defined as clonotypes and aligned to IMGT TRB V, D and J references using MiTCR v1.1. The analysis was limited to V-J combinations with a frequency above 0.0001, which together covered 99.2% of the repertoires. For each V-J combination, a TCR clonal expansion and chaos score was defined as F50 clonal expansion divided by the chaos observed in the TCRdist matrix. Welch's t-statistics and random forest were used to reduce features to approximately 13 V-J combinations, which were fed into a naive Bayes classifier. The similarity between thyroid and blood repertoires was quantified using the Morisita-Horn index. TCRdb reran the public reads through fastp at Q25 and MiXCR, keeping productive beta chains. Rows with one shared CDR3 protein collapse into an entry with the most common genes and DNA. These V and J calls are TCRdb output, not the study's own analysis. In all, the sample holds around 670,000 distinct CDR3 sequences, and around 40% of those were seen once. The top ten hold about 40% of the sample.

According to the germline V gene, CDR1 reads ENHRY and CDR2 reads SYGVKD. From the cysteine through the phenylalanine, the CDR3 covers 17 amino acids. Only the CDR3 portion is preserved as DNA: 51 bases, with reading frame beginning at the first base. From V the trimming removes 4 bases and from J it removes 4 bases, while the gene matches leave 5 bases of the junction unaccounted for. General study outcomes and caveats: In validation, the model predicted ophthalmopathy progression with more than 70% sensitivity and around 72% specificity; eleven to twelve predicted patients were CT-confirmed with GO in a median of approximately 6.2 months. The 13-signature model separated ophthalmopathy from stable hyperthyroidism with approximately 85% sensitivity and approximately 81% specificity in cross-validation, and 80%/75% in the test set. No statistical method was used to set the sample size in advance, and the investigators knew which group each participant was assigned to. Most expanded thyroid clonotypes with frequency above 0.001 were also detected in blood, suggesting blood repertoires may reflect the thyroid immune response.

What was sequenced was peripheral blood. The receptor comes from an adult man with Graves' ophthalmopathy. The chain is assembled from TRBV10-3 and TRBJ2-6, and TRBD1 aligns with 12 junction nucleotides. The CDR3 sequence is CAISGGTGGNGANVLTF. The sequenced DNA is TGTGCCATCAGTGGAGGGACAGGGGGCAACGGGGCCAACGTCCTGACTTTC.